The clone carrying this T cell receptor (beta chain) was counted a few times. Clones were sequenced by immunoSEQ multiplex PCR, and TCRdb holds only the in-frame ones, with some missing. The profile shows some 110,000 clones, about 87% of them singletons. This record belongs to a study of T cell responses to AZD1222 COVID-19 vaccine. The sequence was obtained from an adult in good health. The sample consisted of peripheral blood, taken on day 0 of AZD1222 vaccination.

CDR3 protein: CASSVANEQFF. The CDR3 coding sequence is TGTGCCAGCAGTGTAGCCAATGAGCAGTTCTTC. The chain is built from TRBV2 and TRBJ2-1; D is unclear. Trimming took 4 bases from V and 6 from J, leaving 4 bases between them. This CDR3 has 11 amino acids. Germline CDR1 SNHLY, CDR2 FYNNEI.